The T cell receptor beta chain described here comes from a study of T cell repertoires in cytomegalovirus infection. Findings and caveats of the study: There were HLA-C-restricted CMV-specific TCR beta clonotypes dominating the ex vivo response. Cumulative frequency of public TCR beta families picked out carriers of CMV plus the relevant HLA.

This clonotype was detected ten times or more. Its specificity is unknown. Via MiXCR, TCRdb re-called the reads, giving one row per CDR3 protein. The sample records about 310,000 distinct CDR3 sequences, roughly 15% being singletons. V shed 6 bases, J shed 1 base, and the junction held 14 bases outside the gene matches. This CDR3 region has 19 residues. Per the germline V gene, CDR1 is SNHLY and CDR2 is FYNNEI. The chain carries TRBV2 and TRBJ2-6, with TRBD2 matching over 8 bases. The receptor was derived from a human donor in good health (CMV status not recorded). Some clones in this sample may be carry-over from other donors' samples. The specimen was PBMCs. CDR3: CASSSTQGLAVSGANVLTF. The DNA for the CDR3 is TGTGCCAGCAGCTCGACCCAAGGACTAGCCGTATCTGGGGCCAACGTCCTGACTTTC.